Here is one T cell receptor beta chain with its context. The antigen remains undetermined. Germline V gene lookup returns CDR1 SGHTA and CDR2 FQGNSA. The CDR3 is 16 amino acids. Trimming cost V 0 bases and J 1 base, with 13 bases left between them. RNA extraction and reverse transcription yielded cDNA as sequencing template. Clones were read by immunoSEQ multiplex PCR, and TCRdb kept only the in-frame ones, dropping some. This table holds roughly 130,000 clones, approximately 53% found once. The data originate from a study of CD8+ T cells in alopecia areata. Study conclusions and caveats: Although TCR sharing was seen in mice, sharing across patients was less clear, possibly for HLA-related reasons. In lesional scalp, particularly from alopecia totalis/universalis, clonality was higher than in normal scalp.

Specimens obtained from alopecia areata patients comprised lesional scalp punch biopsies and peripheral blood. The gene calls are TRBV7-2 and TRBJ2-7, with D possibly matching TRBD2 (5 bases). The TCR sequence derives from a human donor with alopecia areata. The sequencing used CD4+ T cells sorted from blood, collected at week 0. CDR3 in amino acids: CASSLAAAGLSYEQYF. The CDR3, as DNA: TGTGCCAGCAGCTTAGCGGCGGCGGGTCTTTCCTACGAGCAGTACTTC.